These 23 T cell receptor beta chains were all obtained from the same sample, sequenced in a study of T cells after yellow fever vaccination. Via MiXCR, TCRdb re-called the 5' RACE reads, giving one row per CDR3 protein. The table includes about 550,000 distinct CDR3 sequences, less than 20% detected once. Sequences were derived from PBMCs, sampled 15 days after the yellow fever booster vaccination. These receptors originate from a man aged 30 to 39 who received the YFV17D yellow fever vaccine.

This clonotype was recorded a few times. The rearrangement uses TRBV19 and TRBJ2-7; unclear D gene. V was pared by 6 bases and J by 2 bases, with 20 bases between. Germline V gene data show CDR1 as LNHDA and CDR2 as SQIVND (reference sequence). This CDR3 region has 16 residues. The CDR3 DNA is TGTGCCAGTAGGATGGGCGCCGGGCCGACCCCCTACGAGCAGTACTTC. As protein: CASRMGAGPTPYEQYF.

The chain employs TRBV20-1 and TRBJ2-7; D ambiguous. Looked up from germline, CDR1 is DFQATT and CDR2 is SNEGSKA (reference sequence). There are 13 residues in the CDR3. V was cut by 4 bases and J by 6 bases, with 16 bases left in between. This CDR3 reads CSATIGATGEQYF. The CDR3 nucleotides read TGCAGTGCTACCATTGGCGCGACCGGCGAGCAGTACTTC.

This clonotype was counted a few times. The chain couples TRBV19 to TRBJ1-1; D is unclear. V lost 6 bases and J lost 1, with 15 bases in between. CDR3 length equals 15 residues. Germline assignment: CDR1 LNHDA and CDR2 SQIVND (reference sequence). CDR3 amino acids: CASSWGREGNTEAFF. The CDR3 coding sequence is TGTGCCAGTAGCTGGGGTCGGGAAGGGAACACTGAAGCTTTCTTT.

The genes are TRBV7-8 and TRBJ2-5, with D maybe TRBD1 (5 bases). The CDR3 totals 13 residues. V gave up 5 bases and J gave up 1 base, with 8 bases separating them. The germline V gene encodes CDR1 SGHVS and CDR2 FQNEAQ. CDR3 bases: TGTGCCAGCAGCATGACAGTCCAAGAGACCCAGTACTTC. Its translation is CASSMTVQETQYF.

The rearrangement uses TRBV28 and TRBJ2-5; 8 bases are a match to TRBD2. The CDR3 has 18 residues. V lost 2 bases and J lost 2; bases outside the gene matches: 13. From germline, CDR1 is MDHEN and CDR2 SYDVKM. CDR3 in DNA: TGTGCCAGCAGTTTAACCCCGGGACTAGAGGATAGGCAAGAGACCCAGTACTTC. Its translation: CASSLTPGLEDRQETQYF.

This clonotype was counted between two and nine times. The chain employs TRBV11-1 and TRBJ2-1; the D call may be TRBD1 or TRBD2 (5 bases each). This CDR3 has 18 residues. Germline lookup yields CDR1 SGHAT and CDR2 FQDESV (reference sequence). V was shortened by 5 bases and J by 0 bases, with 20 bases between the two germline ends. CDR3 bases: TGTGCCAGCAGCCCCTCCGGAGGCCTCCAGGGCTCCTACAATGAGCAGTTCTTC. Translating it yields CASSPSGGLQGSYNEQFF.

The chain employs TRBV29-1 and TRBJ1-1; 7 nucleotides agree with TRBD1. Trimming cost V 8 bases and J 5 bases; bases outside gene matches: 17. Germline lookup yields CDR1 SQVTM and CDR2 ANQGSEA. The CDR3 runs 15 residues. The CDR3 spells CSSQGQGVDWTEAFF. The CDR3 coding sequence is TGCAGCTCCCAGGGGCAGGGGGTTGATTGGACTGAAGCTTTCTTT.

The J gene is TRBJ2-5, the V gene TRBV20-1, with a possible D match to TRBD2 (7 bases). The CDR3 covers 16 residues. Germline V CDR1 and CDR2: DFQATT, SNEGSKA (reference sequence). V lost 5 bases and J 7 bases, leaving 26 bases between the germline ends. This CDR3 is CSALRTTGGGVRTQYF. The DNA for the CDR3 is TGCAGTGCTCTACGAACGACCGGAGGGGGGGTCAGGACCCAGTACTTC.

The V call is TRBV29-1, the J call TRBJ1-5; 9 positions agree with TRBD1. The CDR3 runs to 12 residues. Looked up from germline, CDR1 is SQVTM and CDR2 is ANQGSEA. With V trimmed by 8 bases and J by 4 bases, 3 bases remained unmatched. The CDR3 is CSSGQGNQPQHF. The CDR3 DNA follows: TGCAGCTCGGGACAGGGAAATCAGCCCCAGCATTTT. Based on the CDR3 plus reference TRBV29-1 and TRBJ1-5, the full variable domain is SAVISQKPSRDICQRGTSLTIQCQVDSQVTMMFWYRQQPGQSLTLIATANQGSEATYESGFVIDKFPISRPNLTFSTLTVSNMSPEDSSIYLCSSGQGNQPQHFGDGTRLSIL.

V gene TRBV20-1 combines with J gene TRBJ2-7; 13 bases line up with TRBD2. The CDR3 is made up of 16 amino acids. The V segment lost 6 bases and the J segment 2 bases; nucleotides outside the gene matches: 10. Germline-derived CDR1 and CDR2 are DFQATT and SNEGSKA (reference sequence). The DNA for the CDR3 is TGCAGTGCCCGGAAACTAGCGGGAGGGAGAGCCTACGAGCAGTACTTC. Residues: CSARKLAGGRAYEQYF.

This sequence joins TRBV11-1 and TRBJ2-2; TRBD2 matches 10 bases. Germline CDR1 is SGHAT and CDR2 is FQDESV (reference sequence). With V trimmed by 7 bases and J by 3 bases, 14 bases remained unmatched. The CDR3 sequence is 18 residues long. The CDR3: CASTAGLAGDPDTGELFF. CDR3 DNA sequence: TGTGCCAGCACCGCGGGGCTAGCGGGAGATCCCGACACCGGGGAGCTGTTTTTT.

The J gene is TRBJ2-7, the V gene TRBV7-9, with no clear D. This CDR3 is 13 amino acids long. Trimming removed 0 bases from V and 7 bases from J, with 10 bases in between. From germline, CDR1 is SEHNR and CDR2 FQNEAQ (reference sequence). The CDR3 loop is CASSLALAEEQYF. In DNA, the CDR3 is TGTGCCAGCAGCTTAGCCCTGGCTGAAGAGCAGTACTTC. Full variable domain (missing parts from reference TRBV7-9 and TRBJ2-7): DTGVSQNPRHKITKRGQNVTFRCDPISEHNRLYWYRQTLGQGPEFLTYFQNEAQLEKSRLLSDRFSAERPKGSFSTLEIQRTEQGDSAMYLCASSLALAEEQYFGPGTRLTVT.

This clonotype was counted only a few times. The rearrangement joins TRBV3-1 to TRBJ2-7, with D perhaps matching TRBD1 (5 bases). The CDR3 is 16 residues long. The germline V gene encodes CDR1 LGHDT and CDR2 YNNKEL (reference sequence). With 0 bases removed from V and 2 bases from J, the gap between germline ends came to 14 bases. This CDR3 reads CASSQDLRVRAYEQYF. The CDR3 DNA follows: TGTGCCAGCAGCCAAGATCTCAGGGTGCGCGCCTACGAGCAGTACTTC.

The gene calls are TRBV29-1 and TRBJ1-1; D is perhaps TRBD1 (5 bases). The CDR3 has 12 amino acids. In germline, CDR1 is SQVTM, CDR2 ANQGSEA. V lost 4 bases and J 5 bases, leaving 11 bases between the germline ends. In DNA form, the CDR3 reads TGCAGCGTTGTGGTTAGGGGAACTGAAGCTTTCTTT. It encodes CSVVVRGTEAFF.

This chain joins TRBV11-2 and TRBJ2-7, with D perhaps matching TRBD2 (6 bases). The V gene lost 8 bases and the J gene lost 4 bases, with 18 bases spanning the gap. The CDR3 sequence is 14 residues long. The germline V gene has CDR1 SGHAT and CDR2 FQNNGV. CDR3 residues: CASGYGGGRYEQYF. CDR3 sequence (DNA): TGTGCCAGCGGGTACGGGGGTGGGCGGTACGAGCAGTACTTC.

This chain links TRBV29-1 with TRBJ2-1, with 10 bases aligning to TRBD1. This CDR3 comprises 13 residues. The germline gives CDR1 SQVTM, CDR2 ANQGSEA. With 6 bases clipped from V and 9 bases from J, the junction kept 8 bases outside the gene matches. CDR3 coding DNA: TGCAGCGTGGTGGGACAGGGGAGGGGTGAGCAGTTCTTC. Its translation: CSVVGQGRGEQFF.

This rearrangement joins TRBV7-1 to TRBJ2-1, with 14 positions matching TRBD2. TRBV7-1 is filed as an ORF, its function uncertain. The junction had 8 bases not matched to a gene; V was cut back by 3 bases and J by 7 bases. CDR3 length: 17 residues. DNA for the CDR3: TGTGCCAGCAGCTCGGGGATGGGGACTAGCGGGGGTAATGAGCAGTTCTTC. It encodes CASSSGMGTSGGNEQFF.

This chain links TRBV15 with TRBJ2-1, with 7 bases lining up with TRBD2. V lost 1 base, J lost 2 bases, and 8 bases stayed unmatched. The germline CDR1 and CDR2 sequences are LNHNV and YYDKDF (reference sequence). The CDR3 covers 17 residues. CDR3: CATSRGGGSLTYNEQFF. As DNA, the CDR3 is TGTGCCACCAGCAGAGGGGGCGGGAGCCTCACCTACAATGAGCAGTTCTTC.

This clonotype was counted a few times. The chain is built from TRBV6-2 or TRBV6-3 and TRBJ2-7, with D unresolved. The V and J ends lost 2 bases and 6 bases respectively, with 8 bases between them. Per germline, CDR1 MNHEY and CDR2 SVGEGT. This CDR3 has 12 residues. The DNA for the CDR3 is TGTGCCAGCAGTTACATAGGGCTCGAGCAGTACTTC. Translating it yields CASSYIGLEQYF.

The chain employs TRBV14 and TRBJ2-7, with 8 bases fitting TRBD1. The CDR3 spans 17 residues. The ends lost 3 bases at V and 0 bases at J; junction bases unmatched: 10. Germline CDR1 SGHDN, CDR2 FVKESK. CDR3 loop: CASSQEYKGTGSYEQYF. CDR3 DNA sequence: TGTGCCAGCAGCCAGGAATATAAGGGGACAGGCTCCTACGAGCAGTACTTC.

J is TRBJ2-2 and V is TRBV7-2, with D possibly TRBD2 on 6 matching bases. The CDR3 sequence is 16 residues long. V lost 3 bases and J lost 7, with 18 bases in between. From germline, CDR1 is SGHTA and CDR2 FQGNSA. Here the CDR3 reads CASSFLIAAEGGELFF. CDR3 DNA sequence: TGTGCCAGCAGCTTCCTAATCGCCGCGGAGGGCGGGGAGCTGTTTTTT.

This clonotype was observed a handful of times. CDR3 protein: CASSQDLASEQFF. DNA for the CDR3: TGTGCCAGCAGCCAAGATCTAGCTAGTGAGCAGTTCTTC. The V gene is TRBV14, the J gene TRBJ2-1, with TRBD2 as a possible D gene (5 bases). In germline, CDR1 is SGHDN, CDR2 FVKESK. This CDR3 is 13 amino acids long. V was pared by 0 bases and J by 9 bases, with 9 bases between.

V gene TRBV14 combines with J gene TRBJ2-1; 12 bases align to TRBD2. Germline CDR1 reads SGHDN; CDR2 reads FVKESK. V lost 0 bases, J lost 11 bases, and 8 bases stayed unmatched. The CDR3 consists of 16 residues. This CDR3 is CASSQDLWTSGVKQFF. For the CDR3, the DNA is TGTGCCAGCAGCCAAGATCTCTGGACTAGCGGGGTGAAGCAGTTCTTC.